One sample yielded the 23 T cell receptor beta chains listed below, sequenced in a study of blood T cells in healthy people across ages (dated by TCRdb to 2015 to 2017). Receptor amplification or capture employed 5' RACE. Sequencer: Illumina HiSeq 2500. A second PCR of about 7 to 12 cycles was run with a J-beta primer mix and a sample-barcoded 5' primer. Using fastp trimming at Q25 and MiXCR clonotype assembly, TCRdb reanalyzed the public sequencing data and kept in-frame beta chains. Rows are unified per CDR3 protein, each entry keeping the most common DNA and genes. The sample table lists more than 800,000 distinct CDR3 sequences, 29% of them with a count of one. About 18% of the sample is taken by the ten largest. The sample taken for sequencing was blood. These receptors all come from an elderly woman in good health.

This clonotype was found many times. As DNA, the CDR3 is TGCAGTGCTAGAGATCAAGCGGGGGGCCTCAATGAGCAGTTCTTC. Its protein product is CSARDQAGGLNEQFF. This chain uses TRBV20-1 with TRBJ2-1; 9 bases fit TRBD2. V was pared by 0 bases and J by 6 bases, with 6 bases of the junction left unmatched. Germline V gene data show CDR1 as DFQATT and CDR2 as SNEGSKA (reference sequence). The CDR3 is 15 residues long.

As to this clonotype: This could be a read error, since a much larger clone is one nucleotide away. This chain joins TRBV6-6 and TRBJ1-6; perhaps TRBD1 as D (5 bases). The CDR3 runs to 12 residues. V was clipped by 5 bases and J by 14 bases, with 13 bases between them. Germline V gene sequence: CDR1 MNHNY, CDR2 SVGAGI (reference sequence). The CDR3 is CASSPPGPSLHF. The CDR3 DNA is TGTGCCAGCAGTCCACCGGGACCCTCCCTCCACTTT.

A remark on this clonotype: The junction departs from germline at one end; a sequencing error may be responsible. The rearrangement uses TRBV6-5 and TRBJ1-1; 7 positions match TRBD1. The CDR3 has 15 amino acids. Germline V gene sequence: CDR1 MNHEY, CDR2 SVGAGI. CDR3 nucleotides: TGTACCAGCAGTTACTCACACAGGACAGGTGGGGAAGCTTTCTTT. It yields the protein CTSSYSHRTGGEAFF.

This clonotype appeared once. The chain links TRBV4-1 to TRBJ2-2, with TRBD2 matching 10 bases. The length of the CDR3 is 16 residues. Germline CDR1 MGHRA, CDR2 YSYEKL. Trimming cost V 1 base and J 4 bases; bases outside gene matches: 3. CDR3: CASSQASGGATGELFF. In DNA form, the CDR3 reads TGCGCCAGCAGCCAAGCTAGCGGGGGTGCCACCGGGGAGCTGTTTTTT.

The CDR3 loop is CASSATQQGPPHEQYF. The CDR3 DNA follows: TGTGCCAGCTCGGCCACGCAACAGGGCCCCCCCCACGAGCAGTACTTC. The chain is built from TRBV18 and TRBJ2-7; D possibly corresponds to TRBD1 (6 bases). From germline, CDR1 is KGHSH and CDR2 LQKENI. V lost 6 bases, J lost 5 bases, and 23 bases lay in between. CDR3 size: 16 residues.

This clonotype showed up just a few times. The rearrangement uses TRBV7-2 and TRBJ2-7; 9 bases align to TRBD2. Germline V CDR1 and CDR2: SGHTA, FQGNSA. V shed 1 base, J shed 10 bases, and the junction held 2 bases outside the gene matches. This CDR3 spans 12 amino acids. In DNA, the CDR3 is TGTGCCAGCAGCTTAGGGACTAGCGTCCAGTACTTC. Translating gives CASSLGTSVQYF.

This clonotype has a count of ten or more. The chain uses TRBV12-3 or TRBV12-4 and TRBJ2-4; 7 bases map to TRBD2. With 4 bases clipped from V and 10 bases from J, the junction kept 4 bases outside the gene matches. This CDR3 spans 12 amino acids. The chain's CDR3 is CASSWGGGIQYF. The CDR3 nucleotides read TGTGCCAGCAGTTGGGGGGGTGGGATTCAGTACTTC.

This clonotype occurred many times. The rearrangement uses TRBV5-1 and TRBJ2-1; D possibly corresponds to TRBD1 (6 bases). The CDR3 extends over 16 amino acids. CDR1 and CDR2 (germline): SGHRS, YFSETQ. V was clipped by 2 bases and J by 7 bases, with 19 bases between them. CDR3 DNA sequence: TGCGCCAGCAGCTTAAGGGCCCAGGGGTCGAAAAATGAGCAGTTCTTC. Its translation: CASSLRAQGSKNEQFF.

This clonotype has ten or more counts. The rearrangement joins TRBV4-1 to TRBJ2-5; D is perhaps TRBD1 (6 bases). This CDR3 spans 15 amino acids. Germline CDR1 MGHRA, CDR2 YSYEKL. V was pared by 2 bases and J by 4 bases, with 14 bases between. As DNA, the CDR3 is TGCGCCAGCAGCCAAAGAGACCAGGGGCGAGAGACCCAGTACTTC. This translates into CASSQRDQGRETQYF.

This clonotype occurred a few times. A single base separates this from a much larger clone, so it may be a read error. The chain links TRBV20-1 to TRBJ2-1; D is ambiguous. The CDR3 runs to 11 residues. Trimming took 0 bases from V and 13 from J, leaving 10 bases between them. The germline V gene encodes CDR1 DFQATT and CDR2 SNEGSKA (reference sequence). This CDR3 is CSARDEETQFF. CDR3 nucleotide sequence: TGCAGTGCTAGAGACGAAGAGACCCAGTTCTTC.

V gene TRBV11-2 combines with J gene TRBJ2-7, with 8 bases lining up with TRBD2. CDR3 length: 15 amino acids. The V gene's germline CDR1 is SGHAT and CDR2 FQNNGV. V lost 7 bases and J lost 9; bases outside the gene matches: 17. CDR3 amino acids: CASTPAGVHYNVQYF. CDR3 DNA sequence: TGTGCCAGCACCCCAGCGGGGGTGCACTACAATGTGCAGTACTTC.

This clonotype was observed at least ten times. The chain links TRBV7-2 to TRBJ2-1; D is ambiguous. Trimming stripped 6 bases from V and 10 bases from J, with 16 bases between. The CDR3 is 13 residues long. CDR1 and CDR2 (germline): SGHTA, FQGNSA. The CDR3 is CASRPEPGPEQFF. CDR3 in DNA: TGTGCCAGCAGACCAGAACCCGGACCCGAGCAGTTCTTC.

This clonotype was counted at least ten times. The rearrangement links TRBV2 to TRBJ2-5, with 8 bases aligning to TRBD2. Trimming cost V 6 bases and J 5 bases; bases outside gene matches: 14. This CDR3 has 16 residues. Germline CDR1 and CDR2: SNHLY and FYNNEI. DNA of the CDR3: TGTGCCAGCAGAATATCTCGGGTAGCGGGGCGTGAGACCCAGTACTTC. Its translation is CASRISRVAGRETQYF.

As regards this clonotype: This may arise from a read error, as a much more abundant clone is one base away. This chain links TRBV28 with TRBJ1-4; D unclear. Per the germline V gene, CDR1 is MDHEN and CDR2 is SYDVKM. The CDR3 runs 14 residues. CDR3 region: CASSFWRTNERLFF. The DNA for the CDR3 is TGTGCCAGCAGTTTTTGGAGAACTAATGAAAGACTGTTTTTT.

Comments on this clonotype: The missing conserved phenylalanine or tryptophan at the end of this CDR3 makes a read error likely. The chain carries TRBV5-1 and TRBJ1-5, with D possibly being TRBD1 (5 bases). The CDR3 length is 19 residues. Trimming removed 4 bases at V and 6 bases at J, with 29 bases between. Germline V gene lookup returns CDR1 SGHRS and CDR2 YFSETQ. The CDR3 sequence is CASSPNPTGTGGRAQPQHC. The CDR3 nucleotides are TGCGCCAGCAGCCCCAATCCTACCGGGACGGGGGGAAGAGCTCAGCCCCAGCATTGT.

This clonotype has more than one count but fewer than ten. This chain links TRBV18 with TRBJ1-1; 8 bases map to TRBD1. This CDR3 comprises 14 residues. Trimming took 2 bases from V and 4 from J; bases not matched to a gene: 3. CDR1 and CDR2 from the germline V gene are KGHSH and LQKENI. The CDR3 DNA reads TGTGCCAGCTCACCAAATACAGGGGGCACTGAAGCTTTCTTT. Translating gives CASSPNTGGTEAFF.

This clonotype has a handful of counts. A much bigger clone sits one base away, suggesting this may be a read error. This chain links TRBV9 with TRBJ2-3; the D gene is possibly TRBD2 (5 bases). Trimming shortened V by 6 bases and J by 6 bases, and 14 bases separated the two germline ends. Germline V CDR1 and CDR2: SGDLS, YYNGEE. This CDR3 has 13 amino acids. The CDR3 DNA sequence: TGTGCCAGCAACCGCATAAGGAGGGATACGCAGTATTTT. This translates into CASNRIRRDTQYF.

This clonotype appeared many times. This chain links TRBV7-2 with TRBJ1-5; a weak D match, TRBD1 (5 bases). The CDR3 spans 13 residues. The germline V gene has CDR1 SGHTA and CDR2 FQGNSA. V was pared by 3 bases and J by 6 bases, with 9 bases between. The CDR3 DNA follows: TGTGCCAGCAGCTTCGGGGGAAGTCAGCCCCAGCATTTT. It codes for CASSFGGSQPQHF.

The genes are TRBV4-3 and TRBJ2-1, with D perhaps TRBD1 or TRBD2 (5 bases each). CDR3 length: 16 residues. CDR1 and CDR2 from the germline V gene are LGHNA and YSLEER. V lost 0 bases to trimming and J lost 9 bases, with 18 bases between them. In DNA, the CDR3 is TGCGCCAGCAGCCAAGATCCCGGGACCCACCCGACTGAGCAGTTCTTC. Translated: CASSQDPGTHPTEQFF.

The rearrangement joins TRBV4-3 to TRBJ2-3; possible D gene TRBD1, 6 bases. This CDR3 is built from 15 residues. V was clipped by 4 bases and J by 0 bases, with 11 bases between them. CDR1 is LGHNA and CDR2 is YSLEER in the germline V gene. CDR3 loop: CASSRRGQSTDTQYF. Written as DNA, the CDR3 is TGCGCCAGCAGCCGCAGGGGCCAAAGCACAGATACGCAGTATTTT.

Points on this clonotype: Germline is not matched at one junction end, which may reflect a read error. The rearrangement links TRBV29-1 to TRBJ2-3, with D perhaps matching TRBD1 (5 bases). The CDR3 spans 13 residues. Germline CDR1 SQVTM, CDR2 ANQGSEA. The CDR3 sequence is CSVEVLNTGTQYF. The CDR3 nucleotides are TGCAGCGTTGAAGTCCTCAACACAGGTACGCAGTATTTT.

As regards this clonotype: Relative to the germline gene, one junction end is altered; a read error may explain this. The J gene is TRBJ1-2, the V gene TRBV28, with D unresolved. The CDR3 runs to 12 residues. CDR1 and CDR2 (germline): MDHEN, SYDVKM. CDR3 sequence reads: CVSSSAYYGYTF. The DNA for the CDR3 is TGTGTCAGCAGTTCGGCCTACTATGGCTACACCTTC.

CDR3 bases: TGTGCCAGCAGCCCCCGAGAGGGTGAGGGGTCACCCCTCCACTTT. Translating gives CASSPREGEGSPLHF. V is TRBV9 and J is TRBJ1-6, with D possibly TRBD1 on 5 matching bases. Germline values: CDR1 SGDLS, CDR2 YYNGEE. V lost 4 bases to trimming and J lost 10 bases, with 18 bases between them. This CDR3 has 15 amino acids.